The 13 T cell receptor beta chains below come from one sample, sequenced in a study of T cells in Graves' hyperthyroidism and ophthalmopathy. Amplified regions were TCR beta CDR3 sequences from RNA transcripts. The HTBI primer set was used in a first-round RT-PCR of the TCR CDR3. TCRdb re-called the multiplex PCR reads through MiXCR, storing one row per CDR3 protein. The table records around 300,000 distinct CDR3 sequences, approximately 14% of them present only once. The material sequenced was blood. Receptors originate from a middle-aged woman with Graves' ophthalmopathy.

The chain couples TRBV12-3 or TRBV12-4 to TRBJ1-6; D possibly corresponds to TRBD1 (6 bases). The CDR3 sequence is 14 residues long. Deletions cut 3 bases from V and 11 bases from J, with 14 bases between. In DNA form, the CDR3 reads TGTGCCAGCAGTTTTGAGGGGGAGAATCCACCCCTCCACTTT. Translating gives CASSFEGENPPLHF.

The V gene is TRBV19, the J gene TRBJ2-7; the D gene is possibly TRBD1 (6 bases). Germline values: CDR1 LNHDA, CDR2 SQIVND (reference sequence). The ends were cut back, 4 bases at V and 6 bases at J, with 16 bases in the middle. The CDR3 sequence is 14 residues long. The CDR3 is CASSTHRAQAEQYF. The CDR3, as DNA: TGTGCCAGTAGTACCCACAGGGCCCAGGCCGAGCAGTACTTC.

This clonotype has a count of ten or more. This chain joins TRBV7-6 and TRBJ2-7, with D possibly being TRBD1 (6 bases). CDR3 length: 14 residues. CDR1 is SGHVS and CDR2 is FNYEAQ in the germline V gene. Trimming pared 5 bases from V and 2 bases from J, leaving 13 bases between. The CDR3 nucleotides read TGTGCCAGCAGCCCCAGACAGGCGACCTACGAGCAGTACTTC. This sequence encodes CASSPRQATYEQYF.

This clonotype occurred a few times. The chain uses TRBV19 and TRBJ1-5, with a tentative D call TRBD1 (6 bases). The CDR3 spans 16 residues. Deletions cut 6 bases from V and 0 bases from J, with 15 bases between. CDR1 and CDR2 (germline): LNHDA, SQIVND (reference sequence). CDR3 sequence: CASSSTGRSSNQPQHF. The CDR3 DNA follows: TGTGCCAGTAGCTCCACAGGGAGATCTAGCAATCAGCCCCAGCATTTT.

The genes are TRBV13 and TRBJ1-1; 8 bases map to TRBD1. Germline trimming cut 2 bases from V and 2 bases from J; bases unmatched to any gene: 7. Germline V CDR1 and CDR2: PRHDT, FYEKMQ (reference sequence). The CDR3 extends over 16 amino acids. CDR3 residues: CASSLTGTGGNTEAFF. In nucleotides, the CDR3 is TGTGCCAGCAGCTTAACCGGGACAGGCGGTAACACTGAAGCTTTCTTT.

V and J are TRBV25-1 and TRBJ1-6; perhaps TRBD1 as D (5 bases). The V gene's germline CDR1 is MGHDK and CDR2 SYGVNS. There are 13 residues in the CDR3. V was cut by 4 bases and J by 7 bases, with 8 bases left in between. The CDR3 region is CASSVGGNSPLHF. Here the CDR3 DNA reads TGTGCCAGCAGTGTGGGGGGAAATTCACCCCTCCACTTT.

This clonotype was seen a few times. The chain carries TRBV19 and TRBJ1-2, with TRBD1 matching 7 bases. V shed 7 bases and J 6 bases; nucleotides not matched to a gene: 8. Germline V gene sequence: CDR1 LNHDA, CDR2 SQIVND (reference sequence). The CDR3 loop spans 13 amino acids. In nucleotides, the CDR3 is TGTGCCAGTACCCTACAGGGGTCGAATGGCTACACCTTC. Translation: CASTLQGSNGYTF.

In its sample, this clonotype was seen many times. J is TRBJ2-7 and V is TRBV6-1, with D possibly being TRBD2 (6 bases). V was clipped by 8 bases and J by 5 bases, with 10 bases between them. CDR1 MNHNS and CDR2 SASEGT come from the germline V gene. The CDR3 sequence is 11 residues long. CDR3 in DNA: TGTGCCAGCGGCGGGGTCCACGAGCAGTACTTC. As protein: CASGGVHEQYF.

The V and J genes are TRBV20-1 and TRBJ2-1; D is ambiguous. Germline CDR1 reads DFQATT; CDR2 reads SNEGSKA (reference sequence). This CDR3 is built from 16 residues. V was shortened by 2 bases and J by 2 bases, with 16 bases between the two germline ends. For the CDR3, the DNA is TGCAGTGCTAGACTGTTTGGCGGCCCGACCTACAATGAGCAGTTCTTC. Encoded protein: CSARLFGGPTYNEQFF.

This clonotype showed up many times. DNA for the CDR3: TGTGCCAGCAGTCAGTCTGGCAGACAGGGGCAGGGAAGAACCCAGTACTTC. Translated, it gives CASSQSGRQGQGRTQYF. The V call is TRBV12-3 or TRBV12-4, the J call TRBJ2-5; 8 bases align to TRBD1. The V and J ends lost 5 bases and 8 bases, in that order; junction bases with no gene match: 19. This CDR3 comprises 17 residues.

The V and J genes are TRBV18 and TRBJ2-5; 7 bases match TRBD2. CDR1 KGHSH and CDR2 LQKENI come from the germline V gene. With 1 base clipped from V and 3 bases from J, the junction kept 8 bases outside the gene matches. The CDR3 contains 16 residues. CDR3 DNA sequence: TGTGCCAGCTCACCACGTCTCCTAGCGGAAAAAGAGACCCAGTACTTC. It codes for CASSPRLLAEKETQYF.

This clonotype was recorded many times. The genes are TRBV6-1 and TRBJ2-1; D might be TRBD2 (6 bases). V lost 5 bases, J lost 4 bases, and 15 bases lay in between. From germline, CDR1 is MNHNS and CDR2 SASEGT. The CDR3 extends over 15 amino acids. Written as DNA, the CDR3 is TGTGCCAGCAGTCCCGGGGCTAGCGTGTACAATGAGCAGTTCTTC. This codes for CASSPGASVYNEQFF.

This clonotype has at least ten counts. The J gene is TRBJ1-1, the V gene TRBV19; D unclear. Germline CDR1 reads LNHDA; CDR2 reads SQIVND (reference sequence). CDR3 length equals 13 residues. V lost 6 bases, J lost 5 bases, and 13 bases lay in between. The CDR3 loop is CASSVGPGTEAFF. Written as DNA, the CDR3 is TGTGCCAGTAGCGTAGGGCCTGGGACTGAAGCTTTCTTT.